What follows are 17 T cell receptor beta chains derived from one specimen sequenced in a study of blood T cell repertoires in COVID-19. The protocol was immunoSEQ multiplex PCR, while the TCRdb copy is restricted to in-frame clones and leaves out a portion. The sample holds 350,000 or so clones, 80% to 90% seen once. Sequencing was performed on PBMCs or T cells enriched from blood (not recorded which). Receptor source: a woman aged 40 to 50 with acute COVID-19.

The chain combines TRBV6-5 with TRBJ1-2, with D tentatively TRBD1 (6 bases). The germline V and J ends were trimmed by 6 bases and 6 bases, with 17 bases remaining between them. Germline V gene sequence: CDR1 MNHEY, CDR2 SVGAGI. This CDR3 spans 14 amino acids. The DNA for the CDR3 is TGTGCCAGCAGCAATCTATACAGGGTCCATGGCTACACCTTC. Its protein product is CASSNLYRVHGYTF.

The chain combines TRBV4-3 with TRBJ1-4; maybe TRBD1 (5 bases). From germline, CDR1 is LGHNA and CDR2 YSLEER. The CDR3 is made up of 16 amino acids. V was pared by 5 bases and J by 8 bases, with 21 bases between. CDR3 region: CASSSRRGGVDEKLFF. CDR3 coding DNA: TGCGCCAGCAGCTCCCGGCGCGGAGGGGTGGACGAAAAACTGTTTTTT.

This rearrangement joins TRBV27 to TRBJ2-7; TRBD1 matches at 11 bases. The trim removed 5 bases at V and 4 bases at J, leaving 7 bases unmatched. The CDR3 totals 15 residues. CDR1 and CDR2 (germline): MNHEY, SMNVEV (reference sequence). CDR3 sequence (DNA): TGTGCCAGCAGTGCAGGGACAGGGGGTCGGTACGAGCAGTACTTC. It encodes CASSAGTGGRYEQYF.

This chain connects TRBV7-2 to TRBJ2-5, with 8 positions matching TRBD2. The CDR3 runs to 14 residues. The V gene's germline CDR1 is SGHTA and CDR2 FQGNSA. The trim removed 5 bases at V and 6 bases at J, leaving 8 bases unmatched. The CDR3 nucleotides read TGTGCCAGCAGCAGCTCTGCGGGGGGTCAGACCCAGTACTTC. The encoded protein is CASSSSAGGQTQYF.

The CDR3 coding sequence is TGTGCCAGCAGCTTCGGACAGGGGGCACGACAGCCCCAGCATTTT. Amino acid sequence: CASSFGQGARQPQHF. The rearrangement joins TRBV5-8 to TRBJ1-5; 11 positions match TRBD1. V shed 2 bases, J shed 7 bases, and the junction held 5 bases outside the gene matches. This CDR3 has 15 amino acids. Germline-derived CDR1 and CDR2 are SGHTS and YDEGEE.

This chain uses TRBV19 with TRBJ1-2, with TRBD1 identical over 8 bases. Germline CDR1 LNHDA, CDR2 SQIVND (reference sequence). The CDR3 loop spans 14 amino acids. J lost 4 bases, V lost 3 bases, and 4 bases had no gene match. The DNA for the CDR3 is TGTGCCAGTAGTATCCGGGACAGGAGCTATGGCTACACCTTC. Translating gives CASSIRDRSYGYTF.

The chain carries TRBV7-8 and TRBJ2-3; D perhaps matches TRBD2 (7 bases). V gave up 0 bases and J gave up 10 bases, with 20 bases separating them. CDR3 length equals 16 residues. Germline V gene lookup returns CDR1 SGHVS and CDR2 FQNEAQ. CDR3 sequence reads: CASSLAPGELAVSQYF. For the CDR3, the DNA is TGTGCCAGCAGCTTAGCTCCAGGGGAGCTAGCGGTATCGCAGTATTTT. The variable domain in full, completed from reference TRBV7-8 and TRBJ2-3, reads GAGVSQSPRYKVAKRGQDVALRCDPISGHVSLFWYQQALGQGPEFLTYFQNEAQLDKSGLPSDRFFAERPEGSVSTLKIQRTQQEDSAVYLCASSLAPGELAVSQYFGPGTRLTVL.

This sequence joins TRBV28 and TRBJ1-5, with D tentatively TRBD1 (6 bases). The CDR3 is 14 amino acids. Deletions cut 6 bases from V and 2 bases from J, with 11 bases between. CDR1 and CDR2 from the germline V gene are MDHEN and SYDVKM. CDR3 nucleotide sequence: TGTGCCAGCAGCGGGACAAAGGGCAATCAGCCCCAGCATTTT. Residues: CASSGTKGNQPQHF.

The chain has TRBV11-1 and TRBJ1-6; no firm D call. Trimming pared 1 base from V and 5 bases from J, leaving 9 bases between. The CDR3 has 15 amino acids. Germline loops: CDR1 SGHAT, CDR2 FQDESV (reference sequence). CDR3 coding DNA: TGTGCCAGCAGCTTAGAACCCCAGAATAATTCACCCCTCCACTTT. Its protein product is CASSLEPQNNSPLHF.

V usage is TRBV5-1 and J usage is TRBJ1-2, with TRBD1 matching 12 bases. The germline CDR1 and CDR2 sequences are SGHRS and YFSETQ. CDR3 length: 14 residues. Trimming removed 4 bases from V and 6 bases from J; junction bases left unmatched: 4. The CDR3 DNA follows: TGCGCCAGCAGCCGGGACAGGGGGCCGGATGGCTACACCTTC. It translates to CASSRDRGPDGYTF. Filled out from reference TRBV5-1 and TRBJ1-2, the complete variable domain reads KAGVTQTPRYLIKTRGQQVTLSCSPISGHRSVSWYQQTPGQGLQFLFEYFSETQRNKGNFPGRFSGRQFSNSRSEMNVSTLELGDSALYLCASSRDRGPDGYTFGSGTRLTVV.

V and J are TRBV6-2 or TRBV6-3 and TRBJ1-5; possible D gene TRBD1, 5 bases. Trimming stripped 5 bases from V and 11 bases from J, with 13 bases between. Germline CDR1 and CDR2: MNHEY and SVGEGT. There are 12 residues in the CDR3. The CDR3 DNA reads as TGTGCCAGCAGTCAAGGCAAGGGGTCCCAGCATTTT. As protein: CASSQGKGSQHF.

The chain couples TRBV28 to TRBJ1-2, with a tentative D call TRBD1 (6 bases). The CDR3 runs 13 residues. The V end was cut by 6 bases, the J end by 8 bases, with 16 bases between. Germline loops: CDR1 MDHEN, CDR2 SYDVKM. CDR3 loop: CASRAGAQGGYTF. Here the CDR3 DNA reads TGTGCCAGCAGGGCGGGGGCCCAAGGGGGCTACACCTTC.

The rearrangement uses TRBV11-2 and TRBJ1-5; 7 positions match TRBD1. This CDR3 is built from 15 residues. V lost 1 base and J lost 2; bases outside the gene matches: 2. Germline V gene data show CDR1 as SGHAT and CDR2 as FQNNGV. The CDR3 sequence: CASSLGGQGNQPQHF. CDR3 nucleotide sequence: TGTGCCAGCAGCTTAGGTGGACAGGGCAATCAGCCCCAGCATTTT.

The gene calls are TRBV5-4 and TRBJ2-2; TRBD2 matches 9 bases. Per germline, CDR1 SGHNT and CDR2 YYREEE (reference sequence). The CDR3 totals 17 residues. With 5 bases clipped from V and 1 base from J, the junction kept 9 bases outside the gene matches. CDR3 nucleotides: TGTGCCAGCAGTCCCAAGGGCGGGAGGGAGAACACCGGGGAGCTGTTTTTT. Encoded protein: CASSPKGGRENTGELFF.

V gene TRBV4-2 combines with J gene TRBJ1-1; D is ambiguous. Per germline, CDR1 LGHNA and CDR2 YNFKEQ. CDR3 length equals 14 residues. The V gene lost 3 bases and the J gene lost 1 base, with 9 bases spanning the gap. CDR3 DNA: TGTGCCAGCAGCCAGGCGTCAGGGAACACTGAAGCTTTCTTT. Translating it yields CASSQASGNTEAFF.

The gene calls are TRBV7-9 and TRBJ1-1; tentative D call: TRBD1 (5 bases). Germline lookup yields CDR1 SEHNR and CDR2 FQNEAQ (reference sequence). V dropped 1 base and J dropped 6 bases, with 18 bases sitting between them. CDR3 length: 16 amino acids. CDR3 DNA sequence: TGTGCCAGCAGCTTAGTTGGTAGGGGTTGGGGGGCTGAAGCTTTCTTT. Translating it yields CASSLVGRGWGAEAFF.

V gene TRBV6-2 or TRBV6-3 combines with J gene TRBJ2-1; TRBD2 aligns across 11 bases. The ends lost 2 bases at V and 5 bases at J; junction bases unmatched: 8. Germline CDR1 MNHEY, CDR2 SVGEGT. CDR3 length: 17 residues. CDR3 residues: CASSYAPGTSGDNEQFF. CDR3 in DNA: TGTGCCAGCAGTTACGCGCCTGGGACTAGCGGCGACAATGAGCAGTTCTTC.